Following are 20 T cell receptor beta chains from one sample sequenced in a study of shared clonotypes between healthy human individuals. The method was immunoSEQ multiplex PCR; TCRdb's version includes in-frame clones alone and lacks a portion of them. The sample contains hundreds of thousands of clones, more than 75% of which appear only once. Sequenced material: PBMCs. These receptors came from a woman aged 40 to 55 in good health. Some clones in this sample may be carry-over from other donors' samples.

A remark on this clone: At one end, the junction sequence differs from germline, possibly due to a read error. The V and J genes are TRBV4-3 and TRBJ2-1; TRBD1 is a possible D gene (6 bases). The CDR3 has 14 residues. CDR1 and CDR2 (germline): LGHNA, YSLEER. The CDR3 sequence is CASGQDWDKGEQFF. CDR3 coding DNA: TGCGCCAGCGGCCAAGATTGGGACAAAGGTGAGCAGTTCTTC.

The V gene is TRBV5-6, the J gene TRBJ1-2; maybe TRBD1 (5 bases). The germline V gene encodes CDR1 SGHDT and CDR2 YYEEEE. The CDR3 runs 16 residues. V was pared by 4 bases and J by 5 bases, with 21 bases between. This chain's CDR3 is CASSIAPRDAHYGYTF. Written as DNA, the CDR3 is TGTGCCAGCAGCATAGCCCCCCGGGACGCACATTATGGCTACACCTTC.

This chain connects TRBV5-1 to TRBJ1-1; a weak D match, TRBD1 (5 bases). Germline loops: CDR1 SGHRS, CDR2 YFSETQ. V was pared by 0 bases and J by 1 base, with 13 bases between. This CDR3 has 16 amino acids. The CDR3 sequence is CASSLEAGGGNTEAFF. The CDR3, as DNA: TGCGCCAGCAGCTTGGAGGCTGGGGGGGGGAACACTGAAGCTTTCTTT.

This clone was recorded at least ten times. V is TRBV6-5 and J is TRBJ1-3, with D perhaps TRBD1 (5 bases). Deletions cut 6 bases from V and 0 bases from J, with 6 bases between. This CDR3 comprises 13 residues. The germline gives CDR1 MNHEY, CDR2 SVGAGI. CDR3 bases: TGTGCCAGCAGAGGGGCCTCTGGAAACACCATATATTTT. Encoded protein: CASRGASGNTIYF.

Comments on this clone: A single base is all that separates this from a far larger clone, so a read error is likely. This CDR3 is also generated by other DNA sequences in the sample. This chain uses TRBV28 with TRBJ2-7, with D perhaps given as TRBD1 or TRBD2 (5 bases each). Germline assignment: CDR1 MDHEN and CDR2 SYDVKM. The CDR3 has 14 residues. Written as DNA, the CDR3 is TGTGCCAGCAGTCCCTTGTCCGGGGCCTATGAGCAGTACTTC. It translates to CASSPLSGAYEQYF. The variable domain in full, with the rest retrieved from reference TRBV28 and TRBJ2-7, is DVKVTQSSRYLVKRTGEKVFLECVQDMDHENMFWYRQDPGLGLRLIYFSYDVKMKEKGDIPEGYSVSREKKERFSLILESASTNQTSMYLCASSPLSGAYEQYFGPGTRLTVT.

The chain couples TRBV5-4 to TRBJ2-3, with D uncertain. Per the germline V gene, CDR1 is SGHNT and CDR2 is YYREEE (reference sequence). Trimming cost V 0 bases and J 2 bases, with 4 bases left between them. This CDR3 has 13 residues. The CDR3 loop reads CASSLVVTDTQYF. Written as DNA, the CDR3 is TGTGCCAGCAGCTTGGTGGTCACAGATACGCAGTATTTT.

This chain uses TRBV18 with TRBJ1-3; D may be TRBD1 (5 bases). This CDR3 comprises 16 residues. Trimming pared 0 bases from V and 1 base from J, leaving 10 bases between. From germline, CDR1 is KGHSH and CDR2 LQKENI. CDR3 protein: CASSPPWGSSGNTIYF. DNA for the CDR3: TGTGCCAGCTCACCACCGTGGGGCTCGTCTGGAAACACCATATATTTT.

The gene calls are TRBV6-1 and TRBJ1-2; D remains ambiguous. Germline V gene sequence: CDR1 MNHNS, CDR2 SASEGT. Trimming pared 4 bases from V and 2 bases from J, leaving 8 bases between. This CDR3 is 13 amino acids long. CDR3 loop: CASSVAKNYGYTF. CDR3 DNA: TGTGCCAGCAGTGTAGCCAAAAACTATGGCTACACCTTC.

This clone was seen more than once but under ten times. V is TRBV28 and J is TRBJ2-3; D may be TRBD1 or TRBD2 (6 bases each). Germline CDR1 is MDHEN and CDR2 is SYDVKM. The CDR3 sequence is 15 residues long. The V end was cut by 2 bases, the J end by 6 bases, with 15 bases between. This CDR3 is CASSLPGRGRDTQYF. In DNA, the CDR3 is TGTGCCAGCAGTTTACCGGGCCGGGGGCGTGATACGCAGTATTTT.

In DNA, the CDR3 is TGTGCCAGCAGTTTATCCGGGAACACCGGGGAGCTGTTTTTT. Protein: CASSLSGNTGELFF. The V call is TRBV28, the J call TRBJ2-2; no reliable D call. The V gene's germline CDR1 is MDHEN and CDR2 SYDVKM. The length of the CDR3 is 14 residues. Trimming left V 1 base short and J 1 base short, with 4 bases between.

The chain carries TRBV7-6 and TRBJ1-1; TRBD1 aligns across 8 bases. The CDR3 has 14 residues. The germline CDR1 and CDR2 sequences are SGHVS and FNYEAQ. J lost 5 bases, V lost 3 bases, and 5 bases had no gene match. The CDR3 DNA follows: TGTGCCAGCAGCTTGCAGGGGGCTGGTACTGAAGCTTTCTTT. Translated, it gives CASSLQGAGTEAFF.

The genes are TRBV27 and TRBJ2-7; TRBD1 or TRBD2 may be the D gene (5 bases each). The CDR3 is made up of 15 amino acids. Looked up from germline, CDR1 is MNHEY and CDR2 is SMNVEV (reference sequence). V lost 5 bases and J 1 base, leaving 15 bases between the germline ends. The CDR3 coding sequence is TGTGCCAGCAGTCCAATACGGGACCCATCCTACGAGCAGTACTTC. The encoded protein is CASSPIRDPSYEQYF.

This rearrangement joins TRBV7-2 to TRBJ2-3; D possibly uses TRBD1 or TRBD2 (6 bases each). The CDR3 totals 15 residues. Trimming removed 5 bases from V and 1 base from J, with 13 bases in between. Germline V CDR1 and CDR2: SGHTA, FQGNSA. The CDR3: CASSNRRGGTDTQYF. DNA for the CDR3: TGTGCCAGCAGCAACAGGAGGGGGGGCACAGATACGCAGTATTTT.

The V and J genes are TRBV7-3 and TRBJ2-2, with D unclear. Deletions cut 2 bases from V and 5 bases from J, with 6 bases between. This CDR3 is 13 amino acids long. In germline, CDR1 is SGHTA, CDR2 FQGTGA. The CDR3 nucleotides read TGTGCCAGCAGCTTAGTACGGACCGGGGAGCTGTTTTTT. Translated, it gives CASSLVRTGELFF.

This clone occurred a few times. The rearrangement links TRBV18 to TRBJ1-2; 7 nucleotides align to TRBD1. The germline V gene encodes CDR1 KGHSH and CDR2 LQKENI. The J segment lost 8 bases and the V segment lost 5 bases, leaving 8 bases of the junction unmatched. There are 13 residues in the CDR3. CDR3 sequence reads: CASSEGGQGGYTF. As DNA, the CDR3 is TGTGCCAGCTCAGAAGGGGGCCAGGGCGGCTACACCTTC.

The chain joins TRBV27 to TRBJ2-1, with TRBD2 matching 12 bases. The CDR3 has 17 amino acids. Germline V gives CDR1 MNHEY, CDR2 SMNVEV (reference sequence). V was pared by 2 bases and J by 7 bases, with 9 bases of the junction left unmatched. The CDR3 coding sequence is TGTGCCAGCAGTTTACGAGGCAGACTAGCGGGAGATAATGAGCAGTTCTTC. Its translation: CASSLRGRLAGDNEQFF.

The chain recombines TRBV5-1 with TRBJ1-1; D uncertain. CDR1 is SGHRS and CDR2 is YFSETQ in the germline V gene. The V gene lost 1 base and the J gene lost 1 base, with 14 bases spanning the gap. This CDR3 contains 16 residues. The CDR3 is CASSLTTRGGNTEAFF. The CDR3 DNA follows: TGCGCCAGCAGCTTGACCACCCGAGGTGGGAACACTGAAGCTTTCTTT.

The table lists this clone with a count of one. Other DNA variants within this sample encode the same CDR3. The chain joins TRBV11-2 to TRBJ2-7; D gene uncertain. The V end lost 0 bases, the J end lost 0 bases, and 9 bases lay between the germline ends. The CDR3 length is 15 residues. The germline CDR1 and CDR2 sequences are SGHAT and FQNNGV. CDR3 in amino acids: CASSLEAPYSYEQYF. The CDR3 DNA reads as TGTGCCAGCAGCTTAGAAGCCCCGTACTCCTACGAGCAGTACTTC.

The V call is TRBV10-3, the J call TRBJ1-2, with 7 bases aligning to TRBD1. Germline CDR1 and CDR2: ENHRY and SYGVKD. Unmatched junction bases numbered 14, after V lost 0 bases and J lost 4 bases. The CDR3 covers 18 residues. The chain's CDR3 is CAISESMAGGRASYGYTF. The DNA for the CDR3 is TGTGCCATCAGTGAGTCGATGGCAGGGGGTAGGGCCTCCTATGGCTACACCTTC.

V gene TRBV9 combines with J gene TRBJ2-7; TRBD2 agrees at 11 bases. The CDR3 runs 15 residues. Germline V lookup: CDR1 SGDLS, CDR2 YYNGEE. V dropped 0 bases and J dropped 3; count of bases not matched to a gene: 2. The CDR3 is CASSVAGTSGYEQYF. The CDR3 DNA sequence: TGTGCCAGCAGCGTAGCGGGGACTAGCGGCTACGAGCAGTACTTC.